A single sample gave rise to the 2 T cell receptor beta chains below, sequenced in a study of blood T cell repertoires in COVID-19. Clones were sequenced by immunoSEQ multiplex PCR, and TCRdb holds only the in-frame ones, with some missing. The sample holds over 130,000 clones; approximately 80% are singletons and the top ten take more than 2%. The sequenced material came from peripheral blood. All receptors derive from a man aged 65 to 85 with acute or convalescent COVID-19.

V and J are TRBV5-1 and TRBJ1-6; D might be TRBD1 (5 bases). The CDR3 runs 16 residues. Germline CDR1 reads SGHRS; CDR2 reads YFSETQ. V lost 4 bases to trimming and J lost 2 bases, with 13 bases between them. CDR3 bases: TGCGCCAGCAGCCCCCGGGGGTTCCCCTATAATTCACCCCTCCACTTT. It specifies CASSPRGFPYNSPLHF.

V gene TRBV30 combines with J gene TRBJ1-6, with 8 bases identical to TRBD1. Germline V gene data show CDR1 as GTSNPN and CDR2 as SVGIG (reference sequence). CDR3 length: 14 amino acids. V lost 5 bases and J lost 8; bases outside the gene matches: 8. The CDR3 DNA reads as TGTGCCTGGGGCCCAATACAGGGGGATTCACCCCTCCACTTT. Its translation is CAWGPIQGDSPLHF. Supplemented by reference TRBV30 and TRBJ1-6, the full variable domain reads SQTIHQWPATLVQPVGSPLSLECTVEGTSNPNLYWYRQAAGRGLQLLFYSVGIGQISSEVPQNLSASRPQDRQFILSSKKLLLSDSGFYLCAWGPIQGDSPLHFGNGTRLTVT.